Shown below are 17 T cell receptor beta chains from a single sample sequenced in a study of post-analysis software for immune sequencing data. Study-level results: There were about 5 TRBV segments more frequent in patients than controls, and TRBV5-6, TRBV5-1 and TRBV20-1 were among them.

The antigens these receptors bind are not known. cDNA libraries for TCR beta contained unique molecular identifiers. One entry per CDR3 protein, called by TCRdb with MiXCR from the PCR reads. The data show hundreds of thousands of distinct CDR3 sequences, more than 50% seen once. Sequencing was performed on blood. Receptor source: a girl aged 2-10 years with multiple sclerosis.

This clonotype was observed a few times. The genes are TRBV5-6 and TRBJ1-2; D remains unclear. Germline values: CDR1 SGHDT, CDR2 YYEEEE. CDR3 size: 13 residues. With 0 bases removed from V and 8 bases from J, the gap between germline ends came to 11 bases. The CDR3 loop reads CASSLVAGEGYTF. The CDR3 DNA is TGTGCCAGCAGCTTGGTTGCCGGGGAAGGCTACACCTTC.

V and J are TRBV4-1 and TRBJ2-1; 9 bases line up with TRBD2. Germline loops: CDR1 MGHRA, CDR2 YSYEKL. Trimming took 0 bases from V and 8 from J; bases not matched to a gene: 5. CDR3 length: 15 residues. DNA of the CDR3: TGCGCCAGCAGCCAAGATTTAGCGGGAGTGGATGAGCAGTTCTTC. Translation gives CASSQDLAGVDEQFF.

V usage is TRBV7-2 and J usage is TRBJ2-5; the D is unclear. This CDR3 contains 14 residues. Germline V gives CDR1 SGHTA, CDR2 FQGNSA. Trimming cost V 6 bases and J 2 bases, with 13 bases left between them. The chain's CDR3 is CASRPDTLQETQYF. In DNA, the CDR3 is TGTGCCAGCAGACCCGACACTTTACAAGAGACCCAGTACTTC.

The table lists this clonotype with a few counts. This chain connects TRBV29-1 to TRBJ2-5; no clear D. This CDR3 comprises 11 residues. The germline V gene encodes CDR1 SQVTM and CDR2 ANQGSEA. Trimming stripped 5 bases from V and 4 bases from J, with 8 bases between. The CDR3 is CSVQHGETQYF. DNA for the CDR3: TGCAGCGTTCAGCACGGAGAGACCCAGTACTTC.

The V gene is TRBV4-1, the J gene TRBJ2-1; perhaps TRBD2 as D (5 bases). CDR3 size: 14 residues. V lost 6 bases, J lost 4 bases, and 13 bases lay in between. Germline CDR1 is MGHRA and CDR2 is YSYEKL. The CDR3 is CASRATGIYNEQFF. In nucleotides, the CDR3 is TGCGCCAGCAGGGCTACCGGGATTTACAATGAGCAGTTCTTC.

This clonotype was picked up a small number of times. J is TRBJ2-3 and V is TRBV9, with 7 nucleotides matching TRBD2. Germline assignment: CDR1 SGDLS and CDR2 YYNGEE. V lost 4 bases to trimming and J lost 6 bases; unmatched junction nucleotides: 14. This CDR3 is 16 amino acids long. CDR3 in DNA: TGTGCCAGCAGCCCAGCGGGGTCTAGCAGGGCGGATACGCAGTATTTT. Protein: CASSPAGSSRADTQYF.

This chain joins TRBV20-1 and TRBJ1-6; 7 bases are a match to TRBD1. CDR1 and CDR2 (germline): DFQATT, SNEGSKA (reference sequence). The ends lost 1 base at V and 0 bases at J; junction bases unmatched: 15. There are 20 residues in the CDR3. CDR3: CSARGWEQGPASSYNSPLHF. In nucleotides, the CDR3 is TGCAGTGCTAGAGGTTGGGAACAGGGGCCCGCGAGCTCCTATAATTCACCCCTCCACTTT.

J is TRBJ1-2 and V is TRBV2; no definite D call. The CDR3 spans 11 residues. Germline CDR1 and CDR2: SNHLY and FYNNEI. Trimming removed 7 bases at V and 5 bases at J, with 8 bases between. The CDR3 loop is CASNPGYGYTF. In nucleotides, the CDR3 is TGTGCCAGCAATCCAGGTTATGGCTACACCTTC.

V usage is TRBV2 and J usage is TRBJ2-1, with 8 bases matching TRBD1. This CDR3 has 14 residues. Trimming removed 7 bases from V and 5 bases from J; junction bases left unmatched: 7. CDR1 and CDR2 from the germline V gene are SNHLY and FYNNEI. CDR3 sequence reads: CASTTGELDNEQFF. For the CDR3, the DNA is TGTGCCAGCACGACAGGGGAGTTGGACAATGAGCAGTTCTTC.

This clonotype was picked up many times. This chain uses TRBV10-3 with TRBJ2-7; no reliable D call. Looked up from germline, CDR1 is ENHRY and CDR2 is SYGVKD. The CDR3 length is 14 residues. V dropped 3 bases and J dropped 6 bases, with 15 bases sitting between them. CDR3 amino acids: CAISDGRPGTEQYF. The CDR3 DNA sequence: TGTGCCATCAGTGATGGCCGACCTGGTACCGAGCAGTACTTC.

In its sample, this clonotype was seen a few times. The gene calls are TRBV5-4 and TRBJ1-2; weak D call: TRBD1 (6 bases). CDR3 length: 14 residues. Germline V gene sequence: CDR1 SGHNT, CDR2 YYREEE (reference sequence). Between the trimmed V and J ends, which lost 0 bases and 8 bases, there was a span of 14 bases. The CDR3 region is CASSLVAGAGGYTF. DNA for the CDR3: TGTGCCAGCAGCTTGGTGGCAGGGGCGGGGGGCTACACCTTC. The full variable domain, in which reference TRBV5-4 and TRBJ1-2 provide the parts outside the CDR3, is ETGVTQSPTHLIKTRGQQVTLRCSSQSGHNTVSWYQQALGQGPQFIFQYYREEENGRGNFPPRFSGLQFPNYSSELNVNALELDDSALYLCASSLVAGAGGYTFGSGTRLTVV.

This clonotype was counted many times. The J gene is TRBJ2-1, the V gene TRBV6-2 or TRBV6-3, with 8 bases that match TRBD2. The CDR3 runs 17 residues. V trimming: 2 bases; J trimming: 3 bases; junction bases outside the gene matches: 9. Germline V lookup: CDR1 MNHEY, CDR2 SVGEGT. The CDR3 region is CASSYLGSGGIYNEQFF. The CDR3 DNA follows: TGTGCCAGCAGTTACCTAGGGAGCGGGGGTATCTACAATGAGCAGTTCTTC.

In DNA, the CDR3 is TGCAGTGCTGGCAGGGCAGAAGGACGAGAGACCCAGTACTTC. Protein: CSAGRAEGRETQYF. The V call is TRBV20-1, the J call TRBJ2-5; weak D call: TRBD1 (5 bases). This CDR3 contains 14 residues. The V gene lost 5 bases and the J gene lost 4 bases, with 17 bases spanning the gap. Per germline, CDR1 DFQATT and CDR2 SNEGSKA (reference sequence).

The chain employs TRBV28 and TRBJ1-6; TRBD1 aligns across 7 bases. The CDR3 runs to 14 residues. Trimming removed 2 bases from V and 9 bases from J; junction bases left unmatched: 4. The germline gives CDR1 MDHEN, CDR2 SYDVKM. DNA of the CDR3: TGTGCCAGCAGTTTAATAGGGGGCATTTCACCCCTCCACTTT. Translated: CASSLIGGISPLHF.

V is TRBV20-1 and J is TRBJ1-2; weak D call: TRBD1 (6 bases). V was shortened by 6 bases and J by 4 bases, with 15 bases between the two germline ends. Per the germline V gene, CDR1 is DFQATT and CDR2 is SNEGSKA (reference sequence). The CDR3 runs to 13 residues. CDR3 in DNA: TGCAGTGCCTTGGACAGCAGTGGCTATGGCTACACCTTC. Protein sequence: CSALDSSGYGYTF.

The genes are TRBV2 and TRBJ2-1; D possibly corresponds to TRBD2 (7 bases). This CDR3 is 15 amino acids long. V was shortened by 6 bases and J by 7 bases, with 19 bases between the two germline ends. Germline V gene sequence: CDR1 SNHLY, CDR2 FYNNEI. The CDR3 DNA reads as TGTGCCAGCAGGAGGGGGGGGGACCGCTTTAATGAGCAGTTCTTC. Protein: CASRRGGDRFNEQFF.

V and J are TRBV7-2 and TRBJ2-1, with 10 bases identical to TRBD2. CDR1 and CDR2 (germline): SGHTA, FQGNSA. V lost 2 bases to trimming and J lost 0 bases; unmatched junction nucleotides: 13. CDR3 length: 20 amino acids. The CDR3 sequence: CASSLNRQAGGRGSYNEQFF. The CDR3 nucleotides are TGTGCCAGCAGCTTAAATCGGCAAGCGGGAGGGAGGGGCTCCTACAATGAGCAGTTCTTC.